The clone carrying this TCR beta chain was recorded once. Its cognate antigen is unknown. Generated by immunoSEQ multiplex PCR, the TCRdb table keeps only in-frame clones and is missing some. The sample yields under 20,000 clones, around 78% seen once. The source of the sample is a study of OX40 agonist ivuxolimab in advanced cancers. Findings and caveats of the study: The study did not work out the antigen specificity of the expanded peripheral T cells. Average numbers of expanded clones were greater in CD8+ T cells than in CD4+. Individuals who were partial responders at 0.1-3.0 mg/kg had clonal expansion that ranked among the lowest.

This CDR3 has 15 amino acids. Germline V gives CDR1 LNHDA, CDR2 SQIVND (reference sequence). With V trimmed by 3 bases and J by 2 bases, 5 bases remained unmatched. The sample here was CD4+ or CD8+ T cells sorted from blood, taken in a trial of the OX40 agonist ivuxolimab. J is TRBJ2-7 and V is TRBV19, with 9 bases identical to TRBD1. The sequence was obtained from an adult with an advanced solid tumor such as melanoma, head and neck, liver or kidney cancer. CDR3 loop: CASSISGQGPYEQYF. The CDR3 nucleotides are TGTGCCAGTAGTATTTCCGGACAGGGGCCCTACGAGCAGTACTTC.